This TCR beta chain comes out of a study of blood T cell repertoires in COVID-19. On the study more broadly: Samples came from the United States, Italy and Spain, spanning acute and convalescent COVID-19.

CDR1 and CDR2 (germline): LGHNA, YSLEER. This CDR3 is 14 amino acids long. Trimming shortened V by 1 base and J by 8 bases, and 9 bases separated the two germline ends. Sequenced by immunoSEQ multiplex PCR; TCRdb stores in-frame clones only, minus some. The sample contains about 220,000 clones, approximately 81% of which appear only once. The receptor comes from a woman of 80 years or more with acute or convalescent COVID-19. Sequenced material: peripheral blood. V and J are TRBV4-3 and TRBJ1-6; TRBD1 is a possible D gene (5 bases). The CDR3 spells CASSQAQVDSPLHF. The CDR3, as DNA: TGCGCCAGCAGCCAAGCACAGGTCGATTCACCCCTCCACTTT.